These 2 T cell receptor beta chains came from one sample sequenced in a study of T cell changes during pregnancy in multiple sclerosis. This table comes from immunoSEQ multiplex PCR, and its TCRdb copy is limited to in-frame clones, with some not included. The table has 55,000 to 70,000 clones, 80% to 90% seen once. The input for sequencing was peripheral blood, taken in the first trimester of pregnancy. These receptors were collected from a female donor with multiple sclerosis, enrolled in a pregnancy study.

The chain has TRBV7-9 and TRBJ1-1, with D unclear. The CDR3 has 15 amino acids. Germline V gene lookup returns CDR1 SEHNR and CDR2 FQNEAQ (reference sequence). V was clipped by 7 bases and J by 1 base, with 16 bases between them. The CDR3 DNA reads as TGTGCCAGCAACCTACCTGGCGGGGAGAACACTGAAGCTTTCTTT. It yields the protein CASNLPGGENTEAFF.

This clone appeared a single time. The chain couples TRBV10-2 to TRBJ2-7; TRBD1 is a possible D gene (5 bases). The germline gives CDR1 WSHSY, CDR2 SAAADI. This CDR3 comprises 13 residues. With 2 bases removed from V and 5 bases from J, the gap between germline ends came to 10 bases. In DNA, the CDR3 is TGCGCCAGCAGTGAGCCAGGGCGGAACGAGCAGTACTTC. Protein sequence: CASSEPGRNEQYF.